This T cell receptor (beta chain) was found in a study of blood T cells in healthy people across ages. A second PCR, run for roughly 7 to 11 cycles, used a sample-barcoded 5' primer plus a J-beta primer mix. MiXCR, run by TCRdb on the 5' RACE reads, gives a single entry per CDR3 protein. The table shows 1.5 million to 2 million distinct CDR3 sequences, with about 50% occurring only once. From germline, CDR1 is LGHDT and CDR2 YNNKEL (reference sequence). The V and J ends lost 2 bases and 5 bases respectively, with 12 bases between them. The CDR3 has 14 amino acids. This TCR derives from a middle-aged woman in good health. The rearrangement joins TRBV3-1 to TRBJ2-5; either TRBD1 or TRBD2 may fit D (6 bases each). The sequencing sample was made of blood. The CDR3 sequence is CASSQPGAAETQYF. CDR3 in DNA: TGTGCCAGCAGCCAACCGGGGGCGGCGGAGACCCAGTACTTC.